Included here is one T cell receptor beta chain sequence, with context. Per the study methods: Estimated nucleated cell counts came from reference gene primer amplification. Assay used: immunoSEQ multiplex PCR; TCRdb lists only in-frame clones, some missing. That table furnishes V, J and clone size, whereas the DNA furnished D and trimming. The data show 250,000 to 300,000 clones, with roughly 86% seen just once and 3.6% held by the top ten. The data are from a study of blood T cell repertoires in COVID-19. The overall study: There were acute and convalescent COVID-19 samples, and they came from the United States, Italy and Spain. The cDNA or gDNA used as material had been derived from T cells, B-cell-depleted T cells, or PBMCs.

The germline V and J ends were trimmed by 0 bases and 0 bases, with 11 bases remaining between them. The CDR3 is made up of 16 amino acids. Germline lookup yields CDR1 LGHDT and CDR2 YNNKEL (reference sequence). The clonotype originates from a man between 18 and 35 years old with active or convalescent COVID-19. What was sequenced was peripheral blood. The genes are TRBV3-1 (or the pseudogene TRBV3-2) and TRBJ1-1; tentative D call: TRBD1 (5 bases). CDR3: CASSQDIGRVNTEAFF. The CDR3 DNA follows: TGTGCCAGCAGCCAAGATATAGGCAGGGTGAACACTGAAGCTTTCTTT.